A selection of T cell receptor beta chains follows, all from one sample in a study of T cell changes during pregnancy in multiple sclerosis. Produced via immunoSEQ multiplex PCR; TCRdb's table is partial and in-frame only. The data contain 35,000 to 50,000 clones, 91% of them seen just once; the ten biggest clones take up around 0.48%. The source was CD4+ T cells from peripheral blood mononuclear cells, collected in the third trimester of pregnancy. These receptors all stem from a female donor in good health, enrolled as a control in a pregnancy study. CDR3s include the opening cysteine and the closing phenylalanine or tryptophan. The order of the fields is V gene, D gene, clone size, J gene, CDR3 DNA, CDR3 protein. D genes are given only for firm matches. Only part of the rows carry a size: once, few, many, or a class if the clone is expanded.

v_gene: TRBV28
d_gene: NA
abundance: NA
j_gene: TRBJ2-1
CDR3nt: TGTGCCAGCACCCCCGGGGGAGTGAGTAATGAGCAGTTCTTC
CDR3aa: CASTPGGVSNEQFF

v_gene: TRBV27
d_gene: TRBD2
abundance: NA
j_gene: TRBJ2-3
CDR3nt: TGTGCCAGCAGTTTAATGGCGGGAGGGGGGGCAGATACGCAGTATTTT
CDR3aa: CASSLMAGGGADTQYF

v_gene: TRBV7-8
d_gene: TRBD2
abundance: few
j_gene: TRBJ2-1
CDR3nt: TGTGCCAGCAGCCGACAGGGCTGGACTAGCGGGGGATACTCCTACAATGAGCAGTTCTTC
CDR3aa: CASSRQGWTSGGYSYNEQFF

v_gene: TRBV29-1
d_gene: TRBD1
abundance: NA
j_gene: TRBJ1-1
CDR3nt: TGCAGCGGCCGGGACAGGGGCACTGAAGCTTTCTTT
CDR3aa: CSGRDRGTEAFF

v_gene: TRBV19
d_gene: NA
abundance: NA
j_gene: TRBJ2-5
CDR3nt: TGTGCCAGTATGGAGACCCCCGGGGAGACCCAGTACTTC
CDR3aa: CASMETPGETQYF

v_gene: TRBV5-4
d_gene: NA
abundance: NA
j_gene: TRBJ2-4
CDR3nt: TGTGCCAGCAGCTTGGTATTTCGAGGGAGTCCCAAAAACATTCAGTACTTC
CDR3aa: CASSLVFRGSPKNIQYF

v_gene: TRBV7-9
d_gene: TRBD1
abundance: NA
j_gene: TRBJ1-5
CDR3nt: TGTGCCAGCAGCTCGACAGGGGATCAGCCCCAGCATTTT
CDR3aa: CASSSTGDQPQHF

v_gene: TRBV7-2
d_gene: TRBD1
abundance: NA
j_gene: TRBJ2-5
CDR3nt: TGTGCCAGCAGCCGGGGACAGACGAAAGAGACCCAGTACTTC
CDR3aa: CASSRGQTKETQYF

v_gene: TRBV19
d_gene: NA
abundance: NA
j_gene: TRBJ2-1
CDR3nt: TGTGCCAGTAGTATCCTCCCCGCCGCGGGCGGTGAGCAGTTCTTC
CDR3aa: CASSILPAAGGEQFF

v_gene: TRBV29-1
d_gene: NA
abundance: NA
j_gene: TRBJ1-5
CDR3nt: TGCAGCGTTGAAGTGGGCTTGGATCAGCCCCAGCATTTT
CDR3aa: CSVEVGLDQPQHF

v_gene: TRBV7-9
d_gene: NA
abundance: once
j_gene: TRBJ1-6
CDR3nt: TGTGCCAGCAGCTTTCCGGCTGGGAGGGGATCGCCCTATAATTCACCCCTCCACTTT
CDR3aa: CASSFPAGRGSPYNSPLHF

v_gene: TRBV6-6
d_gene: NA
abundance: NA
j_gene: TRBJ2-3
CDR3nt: TGTGCCAGCAGAAGCCCAACACTGGCGGCGCAGTATTTT
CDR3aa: CASRSPTLAAQYF

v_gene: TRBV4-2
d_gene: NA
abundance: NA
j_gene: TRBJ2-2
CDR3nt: TGTGCCAGCAGCCGCCGGGAGACCACCGGGGAGCTGTTTTTT
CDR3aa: CASSRRETTGELFF

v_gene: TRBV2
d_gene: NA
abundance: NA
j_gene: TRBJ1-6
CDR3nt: TGTGCCAGCAGTGAATTCTCAGGGATTAATTCACCCCTCCACTTT
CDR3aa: CASSEFSGINSPLHF

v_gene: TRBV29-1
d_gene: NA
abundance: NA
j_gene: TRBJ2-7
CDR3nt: TGCAGCGTACGCCGGTTCGAAACCGGCGAGCAGTACTTC
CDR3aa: CSVRRFETGEQYF

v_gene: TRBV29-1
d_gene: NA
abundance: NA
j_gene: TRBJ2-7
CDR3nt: TGCAGCGTTGTCTCGGGGAGCGGTTCCGACGAGCAGTACTTC
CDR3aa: CSVVSGSGSDEQYF

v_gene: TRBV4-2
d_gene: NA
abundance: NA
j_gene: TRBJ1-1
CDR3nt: TGTGCCAGCAGCCAAGAACGCGGGGTCCCTGAAGCTTTCTTT
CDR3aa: CASSQERGVPEAFF

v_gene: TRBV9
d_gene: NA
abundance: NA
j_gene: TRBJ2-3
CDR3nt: TGTGCCAGCAGCGACCTCAGGGTAATCGCAGATACGCAGTATTTT
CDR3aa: CASSDLRVIADTQYF

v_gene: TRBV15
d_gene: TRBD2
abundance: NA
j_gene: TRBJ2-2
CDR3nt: TGTGCCACCAGCAGAGATGGACTAGCGGAGGGGGATGGGGAGCTGTTTTTT
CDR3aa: CATSRDGLAEGDGELFF

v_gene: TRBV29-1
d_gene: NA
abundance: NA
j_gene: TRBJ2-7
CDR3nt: TGCAGCGTGGAGGCCCCAAATTACGAGCAGTACTTC
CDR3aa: CSVEAPNYEQYF

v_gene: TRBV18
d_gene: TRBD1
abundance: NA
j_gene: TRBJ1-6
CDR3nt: TGTGCCAGCTCACCGAGACAGGGCGGCAATTCACCCCTCCACTTT
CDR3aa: CASSPRQGGNSPLHF

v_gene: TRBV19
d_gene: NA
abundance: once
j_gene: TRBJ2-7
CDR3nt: TGTGCCACCAAGGACAGAGGGGATACGGAGCAGTACTTC
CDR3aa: CATKDRGDTEQYF

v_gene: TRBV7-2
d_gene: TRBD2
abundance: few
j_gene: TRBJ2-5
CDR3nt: TGTGCCAGCAGCAATGTACTAGCGGGAGGAGGGGAGACCCAGTACTTC
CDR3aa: CASSNVLAGGGETQYF

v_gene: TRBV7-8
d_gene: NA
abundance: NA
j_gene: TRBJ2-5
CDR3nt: TGTGCCAGCAGCCCCGGAGCGCCGGTATTAGAGACCCAGTACTTC
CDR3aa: CASSPGAPVLETQYF

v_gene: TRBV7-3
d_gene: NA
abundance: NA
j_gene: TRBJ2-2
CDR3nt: TGTGCCAGCAGCTTAATGGTAGTGGGGGAGCTGTTTTTT
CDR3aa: CASSLMVVGELFF

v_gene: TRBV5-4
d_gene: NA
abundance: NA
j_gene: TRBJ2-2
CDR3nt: TGTGCCAGCAGCTTGGAACTCCCGAACACCGGGGAGCTGTTTTTT
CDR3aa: CASSLELPNTGELFF

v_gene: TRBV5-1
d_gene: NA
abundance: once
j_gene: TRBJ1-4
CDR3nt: TGCGCCAGCAGCTTTTTATCGGAGGCAACTAATGAAAAACTGTTTTTT
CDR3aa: CASSFLSEATNEKLFF

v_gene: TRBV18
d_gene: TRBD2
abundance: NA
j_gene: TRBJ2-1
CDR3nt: TGTGCCAGCTCACGGGGACTAGAGCGGGTCAATGAGCAGTTCTTC
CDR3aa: CASSRGLERVNEQFF

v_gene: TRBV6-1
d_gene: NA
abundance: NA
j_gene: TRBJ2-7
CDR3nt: TGTGCCAGCAAGATCCGGGAGCCGTACTTC
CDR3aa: CASKIREPYF